These 17 T cell receptor beta chains were all obtained from the same sample, sequenced in a study of CD8+ T cells in alopecia areata. Treatment noted: oral pan-JAK inhibitor, 5-10 mg twice daily. RNA was isolated and reverse transcribed to cDNA, the sequencing template. The repertoire was sequenced with immunoSEQ multiplex PCR; TCRdb's copy has only in-frame clones and lacks some. The repertoire includes hundreds of thousands of clones, 55% to 70% of them detected once, and about 1.8% sits in the top ten. The material sequenced was CD4+ T cells sorted from blood, taken at week 24, from a patient treated with tofacitinib. All receptors derive from a human donor with alopecia areata.

In the case of this clone: Other nucleotide sequences from this sample produce the same CDR3. Here the CDR3 DNA reads TGTGCCTGGGGGATGAACACTGAAGCTTTCTTT. This gives the protein CAWGMNTEAFF. The rearrangement links TRBV30 to TRBJ1-1; D not certain. Germline V gives CDR1 GTSNPN, CDR2 SVGIG (reference sequence). V was trimmed by 5 bases and J by 0 bases, leaving 4 bases between them. The CDR3 runs 11 residues.

V gene TRBV5-1 combines with J gene TRBJ2-4, with D tentatively TRBD2 (5 bases). This CDR3 is 14 amino acids long. Germline V gene data show CDR1 as SGHRS and CDR2 as YFSETQ. The V end lost 0 bases, the J end lost 7 bases, and 11 bases lay between the germline ends. This CDR3 reads CASSLESGLNIQYF. In DNA, the CDR3 is TGCGCCAGCAGCTTGGAATCGGGGTTGAACATTCAGTACTTC.

This clone was counted once. The chain combines TRBV18 with TRBJ2-7; 10 bases agree with TRBD1. The CDR3 totals 14 residues. V dropped 3 bases and J dropped 4; count of bases not matched to a gene: 3. Germline V gene lookup returns CDR1 KGHSH and CDR2 LQKENI. The chain's CDR3 is CASSPGQGIYEQYF. The CDR3 nucleotides read TGTGCCAGCTCACCGGGACAGGGGATATACGAGCAGTACTTC.

This clone was counted a few times. The chain is built from TRBV2 and TRBJ2-4, with TRBD2 matching over 14 bases. CDR1 and CDR2 from the germline V gene are SNHLY and FYNNEI. The CDR3 has 12 amino acids. With V trimmed by 3 bases and J by 14 bases, 0 bases remained unmatched. CDR3 bases: TGTGCCAGCAGTGAGACTAGCGGGGGGGAGTACTTC. It codes for CASSETSGGEYF.

This clone was picked up one time. The chain links TRBV7-8 to TRBJ1-2; TRBD1 agrees at 8 bases. The CDR3 totals 16 residues. V dropped 10 bases and J dropped 3; count of bases not matched to a gene: 16. Germline CDR1 and CDR2: SGHVS and FQNEAQ. The CDR3 is CATGQGAHPRDYGYTF. The CDR3 DNA reads as TGTGCCACCGGGCAGGGGGCCCACCCCCGGGACTATGGCTACACCTTC.

The V call is TRBV7-2, the J call TRBJ2-7, with 12 bases that match TRBD2. After removal of 5 bases from V and 6 bases from J, the junction contained 2 bases not matched to a gene. Germline CDR1 and CDR2: SGHTA and FQGNSA. This CDR3 spans 13 amino acids. Here the CDR3 reads CASSPTSGGEQYF. The CDR3 bases are TGTGCCAGCAGCCCGACTAGCGGGGGCGAGCAGTACTTC. Based on the CDR3 plus reference TRBV7-2 and TRBJ2-7, the full variable domain is GAGVSQSPSNKVTEKGKDVELRCDPISGHTALYWYRQSLGQGLEFLIYFQGNSAPDKSGLPSDRFSAERTGGSVSTLTIQRTQQEDSAVYLCASSPTSGGEQYFGPGTRLTVT.

This chain uses TRBV5-1 with TRBJ2-3, with D tentatively TRBD2 (6 bases). CDR1 is SGHRS and CDR2 is YFSETQ in the germline V gene. Trimming took off 4 bases at V and 4 bases at J, with 13 bases between the two ends. CDR3 length equals 14 residues. The CDR3 region is CASSLAPGADTQYF. The CDR3 DNA reads as TGCGCCAGCAGCCTGGCTCCGGGGGCAGATACGCAGTATTTT.

J is TRBJ2-3 and V is TRBV5-1; 8 positions agree with TRBD2. The CDR3 contains 13 residues. The V gene's germline CDR1 is SGHRS and CDR2 YFSETQ. The ends lost 5 bases at V and 2 bases at J; junction bases unmatched: 1. Here the CDR3 DNA reads TGCGCCAGCAGGACTAGCGCCACAGATACGCAGTATTTT. This codes for CASRTSATDTQYF.

This chain joins TRBV4-1 and TRBJ1-3; D might be TRBD1 (5 bases). In germline, CDR1 is MGHRA, CDR2 YSYEKL. Trimming shortened V by 0 bases and J by 0 bases, and 12 bases separated the two germline ends. The CDR3 sequence is 17 residues long. The CDR3 nucleotides are TGCGCCAGCAGCCAAGATCGGGGCGACCACTCTGGAAACACCATATATTTT. It codes for CASSQDRGDHSGNTIYF.

The V and J genes are TRBV29-1 and TRBJ2-7, with D perhaps matching TRBD1 (5 bases). The CDR3 loop spans 12 amino acids. Deletions cut 5 bases from V and 6 bases from J, with 14 bases between. Germline CDR1 and CDR2: SQVTM and ANQGSEA. CDR3: CSVCPTGAEQYF. Here the CDR3 DNA reads TGCAGCGTTTGCCCGACTGGGGCCGAGCAGTACTTC.

The V gene is TRBV6-5, the J gene TRBJ1-4; unclear D gene. The CDR3 sequence is 14 residues long. Per germline, CDR1 MNHEY and CDR2 SVGAGI. With 4 bases removed from V and 11 bases from J, the gap between germline ends came to 17 bases. CDR3 nucleotide sequence: TGTGCCAGCAGTTTTGAACGTGCCCCGGTTAAACTGTTTTTT. Translating it yields CASSFERAPVKLFF.

The chain combines TRBV9 with TRBJ1-2; a possible D gene is TRBD1 (5 bases). V lost 4 bases, J lost 8 bases, and 18 bases lay in between. Germline loops: CDR1 SGDLS, CDR2 YYNGEE. The CDR3 loop spans 14 amino acids. This chain's CDR3 is CASSPELGPLGYTF. The CDR3 DNA sequence: TGTGCCAGCAGCCCAGAGTTGGGACCCTTGGGCTACACCTTC.

The chain combines TRBV10-3 with TRBJ2-7; D unresolved. This CDR3 has 10 amino acids. V gave up 10 bases and J gave up 3 bases, with 7 bases separating them. The V gene's germline CDR1 is ENHRY and CDR2 SYGVKD. Here the CDR3 reads CATQNYEQYF. The CDR3 DNA reads as TGTGCCACCCAGAACTACGAGCAGTACTTC.

This chain joins TRBV5-1 and TRBJ1-1; D not resolved. With 0 bases removed from V and 3 bases from J, the gap between germline ends came to 6 bases. Germline loops: CDR1 SGHRS, CDR2 YFSETQ. CDR3 length: 13 amino acids. The CDR3 here is CASSLVVDTEAFF. CDR3 coding DNA: TGCGCCAGCAGCTTGGTAGTGGACACTGAAGCTTTCTTT.

The CDR3 DNA is TGTGCCAGCAGCCGGACGTTCAATCAGCCCCAGCATTTT. It specifies CASSRTFNQPQHF. The rearrangement uses TRBV6-5 and TRBJ1-5; D gene uncertain. Germline CDR1 MNHEY, CDR2 SVGAGI. The V end lost 6 bases, the J end lost 3 bases, and 9 bases lay between the germline ends. The CDR3 loop spans 13 amino acids.

This chain connects TRBV2 to TRBJ2-3; the D call may be TRBD1 or TRBD2 (6 bases each). This CDR3 has 13 residues. Germline V lookup: CDR1 SNHLY, CDR2 FYNNEI. V dropped 6 bases and J dropped 2 bases, with 9 bases sitting between them. CDR3 residues: CASSGGPTDTQYF. The CDR3, as DNA: TGTGCCAGCAGCGGGGGCCCCACAGATACGCAGTATTTT.

This clone has a handful of counts. The chain is built from TRBV18 and TRBJ1-6, with TRBD1 matching 7 bases. J lost 5 bases, V lost 3 bases, and 7 bases had no gene match. Germline V CDR1 and CDR2: KGHSH, LQKENI. The CDR3 consists of 16 residues. CDR3 amino acids: CASSPSAGQNNSPLHF. CDR3 sequence (DNA): TGTGCCAGCTCACCTTCCGCGGGACAGAATAATTCACCCCTCCACTTT. Full variable domain (remainder filled in from reference TRBV18 and TRBJ1-6): NAGVMQNPRHLVRRRGQEARLRCSPMKGHSHVYWYRQLPEEGLKFMVYLQKENIIDESGMPKERFSAEFPKEGPSILRIQQVVRGDSAAYFCASSPSAGQNNSPLHFGNGTRLTVT.